Described below is a single TCR beta chain sequence and its context. Its antigen is not identified. This entry comes from a study of Ad26.COV2.S vaccination and SARS-CoV-2 variants. Study results and caveats: Vaccine recipients and placebo recipients showed similar non-spike TCR breadth.

The repertoire was sequenced with immunoSEQ multiplex PCR; TCRdb's copy has only in-frame clones and lacks some. The sample lists some 240,000 clones; 70% to 90% were seen once. With V trimmed by 2 bases and J by 5 bases, 11 bases remained unmatched. Germline assignment: CDR1 GTSNPN and CDR2 SVGIG (reference sequence). The CDR3 covers 17 residues. Treatment here: over 15 received Ad26.COV2.S at low or high dose, single or two shots; about 5 received placebo; per-sample allocation not given. Specimen acquisition occurred on day 63 following the initial vaccine or placebo injection. Donor was an adult aged 18-55 years in Boston.

The sequencing here drew on peripheral blood, taken in a trial of Ad26.COV2.S vaccine versus placebo. This clonotype originated in a person aged 18-60 years who received the Ad26.COV2.S COVID-19 vaccine or a placebo. This chain joins TRBV30 and TRBJ2-5; 13 nucleotides agree with TRBD2. For the CDR3, the DNA is TGTGCCTGGAGTTTGGGACTAGCGGGACTTACGGGGGAGACCCAGTACTTC. Residues: CAWSLGLAGLTGETQYF.